The sequence of this T cell receptor (beta chain) was determined in a study of CD8+CD57+ T cells in acquired aplastic anemia. Turning to the study itself: Each DNA sample taken from sorted CD4+ and CD8+ cells came to 3.2 ug on average.

Template material for TCR beta VDJ and CDR3 profiling consisted of genomic DNA. TCRdb used MiXCR to reprocess the reads, holding one entry per CDR3 protein. The profile covers under 250,000 distinct CDR3 sequences, with about 62% appearing a single time and about 60% taken by the ten largest. Study-level points and caveats: Patients and controls shared roughly 28 CD8+ CDR3 sequences, which appeared highly expressed in patients and within their immunodominant clones.

Turning to this clonotype: No antigen is known for it.

CDR3 size: 12 residues. Trimming left V 2 bases short and J 7 bases short, with 8 bases between. CDR1 is MNHNY and CDR2 is SVGAGI in the germline V gene (reference sequence). Patients included in sequencing had previously demonstrated CD8+CD57+ cell expansion by flow cytometry. Blood samples were obtained from patients who had received no prior therapy. The source of this sequence is a human donor with aplastic anemia. Sequencing input: sorted CD4+, CD8+, or CD8+CD57+ T cells (not recorded which) from PBMCs. V and J are TRBV6-6 and TRBJ1-1; D not certain. DNA for the CDR3: TGTGCCAGCAGTTACCTCGGGGTTGAAGCTTTCTTT. It encodes CASSYLGVEAFF.